The entry below describes one T cell receptor beta chain. No cognate antigen has been identified for it. Base qualities are not recorded, but no much larger clone differs from it by a single base. The cohort comprised several hundred healthy bone marrow donors. Cohort members were all nominally healthy when sampled, although unrecorded immune exposures were likely present. The donor was CMV seronegative and belonged to the group of 352 seronegative cohort members. A peripheral blood sample was provided by each donor, and peripheral blood mononuclear cells were used for TCR beta sequencing. Genomic DNA was extracted from the blood cell samples with the Qiagen DNeasy Blood Extraction Kit. Receptor libraries were prepared by the immunoSEQ multiplex PCR assay. A mixture of 60 forward primers for TCR Vbeta segments and 13 reverse primers for TCR Jbeta segments was used in the multiplex PCR. The CDR3 region of rearranged TCR beta genes was amplified from genomic DNA by a multiplex PCR assay. Amplified TCR beta libraries were sequenced as 87-base-pair reads on the Illumina HiSeq System. From the authors' description of their analysis: A later analysis counted about 80 million unique TCR beta chains across the 670 or so repertoires, and about 10 million of these chains were shared by at least two donors. Raw reads were error-corrected and collapsed into unique sequences by a nearest-neighbor algorithm in which closely related sequences were merged to remove PCR and sequencing errors. Alignment of CDR3 sequences to IMGT reference sequences was used to assign V, D and J gene segments. Each retained sequence needed at least a six-nucleotide match to both a V gene segment and a J gene segment. A rearrangement was called productive if the CDR3 had no stop codons and remained in frame with V and J, and every other rearrangement was called non-productive. Following IMGT convention, CDR3 was defined as the stretch from the second conserved V-encoded cysteine up to the conserved J-encoded phenylalanine. Sequences without an unambiguous match to a single V gene segment were excluded from the earlier analysis of 500 to 700 of the donors. An earlier analysis of fewer than 750 of the donors called V segments functional above 56.7% productive rearrangements and segregating when the between-donor standard deviation exceeded 5%. To diagnose cytomegalovirus status from the catalog of TCR beta chain sequences, a statistical classification framework was built. V and J gene assignment, in a later analysis, came from comparing TCR nucleotide sequences with IMGT/GENE-DB human TR gene sequences. A later analysis assigned CDR3 sequences and most-parsimonious VDJ recombination scenarios with the TCRdist pipeline. In a later analysis, each TCR beta chain was defined by its CDR3 amino acid sequence together with its V-gene family, and reads without a unique V-gene family were excluded. In a later analysis, 500 to 650 highly shared, low-generation-probability nucleotide sequences were removed to address suspected cross-contamination and a sequencing artifact. For each public chain, a later analysis derived a clonal expansion index from normalized ranks of inferred template counts within each repertoire. In a later analysis, generation probabilities were computed with a VDJ recombination model fitted to out-of-frame rearrangements, and the resulting probabilities were checked against IGoR. Hypergeometric tests were used in a later analysis to score TCR-TCR, TCR-HLA and TCR-CMV co-occurrence, with a repertoire-size bias correction applied to the TCR pairs. A later analysis estimated false discovery rates by permuting HLA or CMV assignments 20 times. In a later analysis, co-occurring TCRs were grouped using DBSCAN, and TCRdist sequence similarity was added for clustering within HLA-allele-positive subsets. Co-occurrence clustering excluded repertoires with fewer than 30,000 or more than 120,000 public chains, plus five with anomalous nucleotide sharing. The table comes from immuneACCESS by way of TCRdb, which keeps in-frame sequences with V and J called. Part of the clones is missing from these tables; in studies checked, under half for an unresolved V gene and the rest for unknown reasons. That table supplies the V and J calls and clone size; D and trimming were determined from the DNA. Present in this sample are approximately 100,000 clones, around 70% of which were seen just once. The top ten hold around 1.3% of the sample.

The source of the sample is a study of cytomegalovirus exposure and HLA in healthy donors (dated by TCRdb to 2015 to 2018). Background on the whole study: An earlier analysis of approximately 590 of the donors reported roughly 300 Gb of sequence data and around 120 million unique TCR beta sequences from about 180 million T cells. To predict cytomegalovirus infection status, the study combined high-throughput TCR immunosequencing, statistical association of individual TCRs with disease status, and machine learning. In an earlier analysis of 587 of the donors, high-throughput TCR beta sequencing was used to judge whether each TCR beta V gene segment behaved as functional or pseudogenic. All discovery cohort repertoires had been generated using a single sequencing platform. In the later analysis, no new phenotypic data were used to find candidate immune exposures; instead, reliance was placed on TCR beta sequences and their occurrence across donors. An early release covering some 640 HLA-typed donors comprised 250 to 350 gigabases of sequencing data and around 85 million unique TCR sequences. Of the approximately 400 genotyped donors, 80% to 90% were placed in the genetic ancestry cluster associated with self-reported Caucasian donors. Alongside the repertoire data, information on donor age, sex, ethnicity and CMV serostatus was compiled. The study used immunosequencing to profile the T cell repertoires of more than 650 subjects and linked those repertoires to cytomegalovirus serostatus. In addition to the first cohort of several hundred subjects, a separate validation cohort of some 120 different subjects was used. Four to six DR-DQ haplotypes were handled as single units for association and clustering, since linkage in the cohort was strong. A later genetic analysis took genome-wide SNP genotypes for about 65% of the 666 donors and used that subset as a discovery cohort. HLA typing covered class I and class II loci at four-digit resolution. Typing coverage varied by locus: about 620-630 donors for A, B, C, DRB1 and DQB1; roughly 500 for DQA1; more than 600 for DPA1; 450 to 480 for DPB1. A later analysis re-analyzed previously published TCR beta repertoires from about 730 donors and added high-resolution HLA genotyping to study TCR occurrence patterns. Among 398 genotyped donors of the cohort, an average of around 240,000 unique TCR beta nucleotide sequences were sequenced per donor, approximately 20% of them non-productive. The study aimed to test whether signatures of past pathogen exposure could be identified by cataloging public T cell receptors. On the study overall, not on this receptor specifically: Compared with the approximately 710-donor mean, donors in an Asian-associated ancestry cluster had fewer N-insertions in productive TCRs, according to a later genetic analysis. The classifier was reported to diagnose cytomegalovirus status with high specificity and sensitivity in both the original cohort and the validation cohort. A cluster of highly shared sequence variants was judged likely to be a technical artifact of the sequencing pipeline. Correlated functional status among segregating V segments might be attributable to linkage disequilibrium, but an unknown experimental factor could not be ruled out. In a later analysis, most CMV-associated TCR beta chains were found to appear HLA-restricted, with HLA associations seemingly driven largely by CMV exposure. Several of the top co-occurrence clusters appeared to be linked to parvovirus B19, influenza, CMV and Epstein-Barr virus, according to a later analysis. In an earlier analysis of some 540 of the donors, most TCR beta V segments appeared in productive rearrangements about 87% or about 30% of the time, broadly matching IMGT annotations. Three of the identified cytomegalovirus-associated TCR beta chains were confirmed in vitro to be specific for cytomegalovirus antigens. In a later analysis, 16,951 TCR beta sequences were associated with specific HLA alleles at a false discovery rate of 0.05. A further reported finding was that TCR beta sequences accurately predicted the HLA-A and HLA-B alleles for most subjects in the first cohort. A total of roughly 160 TCR beta chains were listed by the study as associated with cytomegalovirus. Across donors, most TCR sequences were observed very rarely, whereas some public TCRs were present in many individuals. According to a later analysis, TCR association rates differed among HLA loci, with DRB1 alleles showing the most associated TCRs and HLA-C alleles showing the fewest. Because HLA typing was missing for some donors at each locus, association tests included only the typed subset. Only TCR beta chains were sequenced in this cohort, and the absence of alpha or paired-chain data limited detectable features. In a later analysis, HLA-associated TCR beta chains were found to be more clonally expanded and to have lower generation probabilities than equally common non-associated chains. V-gene and J-gene trimming of TCR beta chains was associated with a missense DCLRE1C variant in a later genetic analysis, and the association was replicated in an independent cohort. The only immune exposure information available for the cohort was CMV serostatus. Because counts were too low, seventeen rarely observed V segments, including chromosome 9 orphons, were excluded from the earlier analysis of about 500 of the donors. According to the authors, the approach could potentially be generalized to other disease states and immunological phenotypes. Presence/absence analyses assumed roughly uniform sequencing depth across donors, an assumption that may not hold. Assigning TCR associations to individual alleles was difficult when HLA alleles, especially DR and DQ, strongly co-occurred. Some IMGT-functional V segments, including TRBV6-2 and TRBV6-3, could not be told apart with the 87-base-pair reads, so those segments were excluded.

At the junction V is shortened by 0 bases and J by 3 bases; bases outside the gene matches: 7. Via the germline V gene, CDR1 is SGHVS and CDR2 FQNEAQ. From the cysteine up to the phenylalanine, the CDR3 has a length of 17 residues. The entry retains the CDR3 DNA only, 51 bases that are in frame from base 1. This sequence was found in a female donor in good health and CMV-seronegative. The rearrangement combines TRBV7-8 with TRBJ2-7; TRBD1 fits 11 bases in the junction. Sample: PBMCs. The DNA sequence is as follows: TGTGCCAGCAGCTTAGCAGGCCGAGGGACAGGGGGCTACGAGCAGTACTTC. It specifies CASSLAGRGTGGYEQYF.